Listed here is a single T cell receptor (beta chain). Antigen: not known. V was trimmed by 8 bases and J by 3 bases, leaving 16 bases between them. CDR3 size: 14 residues. The germline gives CDR1 MDHEN, CDR2 SYDVKM. The sample originates from a study of early stage breast cancer tumors. Study outcomes and limitations: Most shared enriched TCRB sequences were commonly generated ones.

The table came from immunoSEQ multiplex PCR; TCRdb's copy has only in-frame clones and leaves some out. In the table there are roughly 48,000 clones, approximately 80% of which are singletons. The clonotype originates from a person aged 45 to 60 with breast cancer. The sample was blood. The rearrangement joins TRBV28 to TRBJ1-1; D possibly corresponds to TRBD1 (5 bases). The CDR3 sequence is CASRGAPWDTEAFF. CDR3 nucleotide sequence: TGTGCCAGCCGCGGGGCCCCCTGGGACACTGAAGCTTTCTTT. Drawing the rest from reference TRBV28 and TRBJ1-1, the complete variable domain is DVKVTQSSRYLVKRTGEKVFLECVQDMDHENMFWYRQDPGLGLRLIYFSYDVKMKEKGDIPEGYSVSREKKERFSLILESASTNQTSMYLCASRGAPWDTEAFFGQGTRLTVV.